In its sample, the clone carrying this T cell receptor (beta chain) was seen a few times. Profiling relied on immunoSEQ multiplex PCR, and the TCRdb table lists in-frame clones only, not all of them. Counted here are more than 95,000 clones, approximately 90% occurring once; the ten biggest clones make up 3.5% to 4%. The source of the sample is a study of T cell responses to AZD1222 COVID-19 vaccine. Sequenced material: peripheral blood, taken 28 days after the second AZD1222 dose. This clonotype was obtained from an adult who received the AZD1222 COVID-19 vaccine.

CDR3 region: CASRVGTGKRAQYF. DNA of the CDR3: TGTGCCAGCAGGGTTGGGACTGGCAAGAGGGCCCAGTACTTC. V and J are TRBV7-2 and TRBJ2-5; D possibly corresponds to TRBD2 (6 bases). The V and J ends lost 6 bases and 9 bases respectively, with 20 bases between them. This CDR3 spans 14 amino acids. CDR1 and CDR2 from the germline V gene are SGHTA and FQGNSA. The variable domain in full, completed from reference TRBV7-2 and TRBJ2-5, reads GAGVSQSPSNKVTEKGKDVELRCDPISGHTALYWYRQSLGQGLEFLIYFQGNSAPDKSGLPSDRFSAERTGGSVSTLTIQRTQQEDSAVYLCASRVGTGKRAQYFGPGTRLLVL.